The sequence of this T cell receptor (beta chain) was determined in a study of T cell repertoires in cytomegalovirus infection. Findings of the study overall: There were HLA-C-restricted CMV-specific TCR beta clonotypes dominating the ex vivo response.

TCRdb processed the reads anew with MiXCR; each CDR3 protein has one entry. This table has fewer than 300,000 distinct CDR3 sequences, roughly 24% appearing once. The CDR3 totals 13 residues. Trimming took 2 bases from V and 6 from J, leaving 14 bases between them. Germline V gene sequence: CDR1 DFQATT, CDR2 SNEGSKA (reference sequence). Notes on this clonotype: Its target is unknown.

Source material: PBMCs. This TCR was recovered from a human donor in good health (CMV status not recorded). Some clones in this sample may be carry-over from other donors' samples. J is TRBJ2-7 and V is TRBV20-1, with D possibly being TRBD2 (5 bases). The CDR3 reads CSARLATWSEQYF. The CDR3 DNA reads TGCAGTGCTAGACTAGCCACGTGGAGCGAGCAGTACTTC.